The 27 T cell receptor beta chains reported below all come from one sample, sequenced in a study of long-term antiretroviral therapy in people with HIV. Sequencing used immunoSEQ v3.0 at survey level. Assay: immunoSEQ multiplex PCR; the TCRdb copy retains only in-frame clones and omits some. The data show roughly 25,000 clones, roughly 82% seen once. Sequencing was performed on unsorted PBMCs, taken 1.1 years before starting antiretroviral therapy. All receptors come from a woman aged 25 to 45 with HIV.

The rearrangement links TRBV7-9 to TRBJ1-2, with D possibly TRBD1 on 6 matching bases. The CDR3 loop spans 14 amino acids. The V end lost 3 bases, the J end lost 1 base, and 9 bases lay between the germline ends. Germline CDR1 reads SEHNR; CDR2 reads FQNEAQ (reference sequence). The DNA of the CDR3 is TGTGCCAGCAGCTTTCAGGGGATTAACTATGGCTACACCTTC. Its protein product is CASSFQGINYGYTF.

This clone is labeled as large. This chain joins TRBV19 and TRBJ2-7; 9 positions match TRBD1. V was clipped by 11 bases and J by 9 bases; unmatched bases: 20. The CDR3 is 15 residues long. Germline CDR1 reads LNHDA; CDR2 reads SQIVND (reference sequence). The CDR3 bases are TGTGCCGTTAGGCCACCGGGACAGGGATTTTCCGGGCAGTACTTC. Its translation: CAVRPPGQGFSGQYF.

This chain's CDR3 is CASSADPGQGLQKLFF. DNA for the CDR3: TGCGCCAGCAGCGCCGATCCGGGACAGGGGTTACAAAAACTGTTTTTT. The chain combines TRBV5-1 with TRBJ1-4, with TRBD1 matching 10 bases. This CDR3 is built from 16 residues. The germline V gene has CDR1 SGHRS and CDR2 YFSETQ. V lost 4 bases and J lost 9; bases outside the gene matches: 12.

J is TRBJ2-5 and V is TRBV18; 7 positions match TRBD1. The V gene end was trimmed by 3 bases and the J gene end by 4 bases; junction bases not matched to a gene: 2. CDR1 KGHSH and CDR2 LQKENI come from the germline V gene. This CDR3 spans 13 amino acids. The CDR3: CASSPAGGETQYF. DNA of the CDR3: TGTGCCAGCTCACCGGCAGGGGGAGAGACCCAGTACTTC.

The chain employs TRBV7-9 and TRBJ2-3; D gene ambiguous. The CDR3 has 13 amino acids. The V and J ends lost 1 base and 4 bases respectively, with 6 bases between them. The germline gives CDR1 SEHNR, CDR2 FQNEAQ (reference sequence). This CDR3 reads CASSLGPADTQYF. CDR3 DNA sequence: TGTGCCAGCAGCTTAGGGCCGGCAGATACGCAGTATTTT.

This clone was detected only a few times. This rearrangement joins TRBV6-1 to TRBJ2-7; 9 bases agree with TRBD1. The CDR3 runs 15 residues. CDR1 and CDR2 (germline): MNHNS, SASEGT. The V and J ends lost 8 bases and 0 bases, in that order; junction bases with no gene match: 8. The CDR3 coding sequence is TGTGCCAGCGCTGAGACAGGGGGAAGCTCCTACGAGCAGTACGTC. Amino acid sequence: CASAETGGSSYEQYV.

V is TRBV5-1 and J is TRBJ2-3; D may be TRBD1 or TRBD2 (6 bases each). Per germline, CDR1 SGHRS and CDR2 YFSETQ. The CDR3 loop spans 15 amino acids. Trimming removed 5 bases from V and 2 bases from J, with 15 bases in between. CDR3 DNA: TGCGCCAGCAGACTGACGGGGGCGACCACAGATACGCAGTATTTT. It translates to CASRLTGATTDTQYF.

The V gene is TRBV29-1, the J gene TRBJ2-7, with TRBD1 identical over 10 bases. V dropped 6 bases and J dropped 7; count of bases not matched to a gene: 3. There are 11 residues in the CDR3. Germline CDR1 reads SQVTM; CDR2 reads ANQGSEA. CDR3 in DNA: TGCAGCGTAGGACAGGGGGAAGAGCAGTACTTC. Protein sequence: CSVGQGEEQYF.

The chain carries TRBV5-1 and TRBJ2-3; TRBD1 is a possible D gene (6 bases). Trimming left V 1 base short and J 2 bases short, with 11 bases between. This CDR3 has 15 amino acids. The V gene's germline CDR1 is SGHRS and CDR2 YFSETQ. The CDR3, as DNA: TGCGCCAGCAGCTTGAGGGGGTACCCCACAGATACGCAGTATTTT. This translates into CASSLRGYPTDTQYF.

The V gene is TRBV6-6, the J gene TRBJ2-4; 8 bases map to TRBD2. From germline, CDR1 is MNHNY and CDR2 SVGAGI (reference sequence). This CDR3 has 15 residues. V shed 6 bases and J 5 bases; nucleotides not matched to a gene: 9. CDR3 in amino acids: CASRRGGQSQNIQYF. As DNA, the CDR3 is TGTGCCAGCAGACGCGGGGGGCAAAGCCAAAACATTCAGTACTTC.

The chain links TRBV28 to TRBJ1-5, with D maybe TRBD1 (5 bases). V was shortened by 1 base and J by 2 bases, with 15 bases between the two germline ends. Germline CDR1 is MDHEN and CDR2 is SYDVKM. The CDR3 consists of 17 residues. The CDR3 sequence is CASSLSAALGGNQPQHF. In nucleotides, the CDR3 is TGTGCCAGCAGTTTATCGGCAGCCTTGGGGGGCAATCAGCCCCAGCATTTT. Based on the CDR3 plus reference TRBV28 and TRBJ1-5, the full variable domain is DVKVTQSSRYLVKRTGEKVFLECVQDMDHENMFWYRQDPGLGLRLIYFSYDVKMKEKGDIPEGYSVSREKKERFSLILESASTNQTSMYLCASSLSAALGGNQPQHFGDGTRLSIL.

The chain employs TRBV4-1 and TRBJ2-1; 7 bases are shared with TRBD2. This CDR3 has 16 amino acids. Germline CDR1 is MGHRA and CDR2 is YSYEKL. The J segment lost 7 bases and the V segment lost 1 base, leaving 10 bases of the junction unmatched. The CDR3 sequence is CASSQGRTGGWNEQFF. The CDR3 coding sequence is TGCGCCAGCAGCCAAGGGAGAACGGGGGGATGGAATGAGCAGTTCTTC.

The chain joins TRBV5-1 to TRBJ2-4; D unresolved. CDR3 size: 13 residues. Germline V gene sequence: CDR1 SGHRS, CDR2 YFSETQ. V dropped 1 base and J dropped 5 bases, with 7 bases sitting between them. CDR3 loop: CASSLSTQNIQYF. The CDR3 DNA sequence: TGCGCCAGCAGCTTGAGTACACAAAACATTCAGTACTTC.

This rearrangement joins TRBV7-3 to TRBJ1-1; tentatively, D is TRBD1 (5 bases). Germline-derived CDR1 and CDR2 are SGHTA and FQGTGA. CDR3 size: 13 residues. V was shortened by 5 bases and J by 4 bases, with 11 bases between the two germline ends. The CDR3 sequence: CASSPLQGTEAFF. The CDR3 DNA reads as TGTGCCAGCAGCCCTCTCCAGGGCACTGAAGCTTTCTTT.

This CDR3 reads CASSPTDREVFDEQYF. Here the CDR3 DNA reads TGCGCCAGCAGCCCGACCGACAGGGAAGTATTCGACGAGCAGTACTTC. The rearrangement joins TRBV5-1 to TRBJ2-7; 7 bases line up with TRBD1. This CDR3 is 16 amino acids long. V dropped 4 bases and J dropped 5; count of bases not matched to a gene: 15. Germline lookup yields CDR1 SGHRS and CDR2 YFSETQ.

V usage is TRBV4-1 and J usage is TRBJ1-5, with 10 bases lining up with TRBD1. The CDR3 totals 16 residues. V gave up 0 bases and J gave up 10 bases; unmatched junction bases: 9. The germline V gene has CDR1 MGHRA and CDR2 YSYEKL. CDR3 DNA: TGCGCCAGCAGCCAAGATCGGGGACAGGGGTTTCGACCCCAGCATTTT. Translating it yields CASSQDRGQGFRPQHF.

CDR3: CASSLSGQGREKLFF. The CDR3, as DNA: TGCGCCAGCAGCCTATCGGGACAGGGACGCGAAAAACTGTTTTTT. The V gene is TRBV4-1, the J gene TRBJ1-4, with 9 bases identical to TRBD1. Looked up from germline, CDR1 is MGHRA and CDR2 is YSYEKL. V dropped 4 bases and J dropped 8; count of bases not matched to a gene: 8. The CDR3 covers 15 residues.

The rearrangement links TRBV5-6 to TRBJ2-7, with 7 bases lining up with TRBD2. Unmatched junction bases numbered 6, after V lost 4 bases and J lost 2 bases. This CDR3 has 14 residues. Germline-derived CDR1 and CDR2 are SGHDT and YYEEEE. In nucleotides, the CDR3 is TGTGCCAGCAGCCCATGGGGAGGGGCCTACGAGCAGTACTTC. It specifies CASSPWGGAYEQYF.

This clone showed up just a few times. This sequence joins TRBV5-1 and TRBJ1-5; D is unresolved. Germline lookup yields CDR1 SGHRS and CDR2 YFSETQ. Between the trimmed V and J ends, which lost 0 bases and 2 bases, there was a span of 9 bases. This CDR3 has 15 amino acids. The CDR3 sequence: CASSLDGVGNQPQHF. In nucleotides, the CDR3 is TGCGCCAGCAGCTTGGACGGGGTCGGCAATCAGCCCCAGCATTTT.

This clone was seen more than once but under ten times. The chain joins TRBV28 to TRBJ1-1; D unresolved. CDR3 length equals 13 residues. CDR1 is MDHEN and CDR2 is SYDVKM in the germline V gene. Between the trimmed V and J ends, which lost 3 bases and 1 base, there was a span of 6 bases. As DNA, the CDR3 is TGTGCCAGCAGTTTGACACCGAACACTGAAGCTTTCTTT. This translates into CASSLTPNTEAFF.

V usage is TRBV11-2 and J usage is TRBJ2-5; D possibly corresponds to TRBD1 (6 bases). This CDR3 region has 12 residues. Trimming removed 0 bases at V and 10 bases at J, with 9 bases between. The germline V gene has CDR1 SGHAT and CDR2 FQNNGV. The CDR3 region is CASSLDTRGQYF. The CDR3 nucleotides read TGTGCCAGCAGCTTAGACACCAGGGGCCAGTACTTC.

The count of this clone is one. This sequence joins TRBV6-6 and TRBJ2-4; D not resolved. The ends were cut back, 5 bases at V and 3 bases at J, with 14 bases in the middle. Germline CDR1 is MNHNY and CDR2 is SVGAGI (reference sequence). The CDR3 has 15 residues. CDR3 nucleotides: TGTGCCAGCAGTATCGTGGACGGTATCAAAAACATTCAGTACTTC. Its protein product is CASSIVDGIKNIQYF.

This clone is a singleton in its sample. This chain connects TRBV14 to TRBJ2-2; D may match TRBD1 or TRBD2 (5 bases each). Trimming stripped 6 bases from V and 2 bases from J, with 13 bases between. This CDR3 is 15 amino acids long. Germline V gene data show CDR1 as SGHDN and CDR2 as FVKESK. The CDR3 sequence: CASSFRDGNTGELFF. The CDR3, as DNA: TGTGCCAGCAGTTTCCGGGACGGCAACACCGGGGAGCTGTTTTTT.

This chain connects TRBV7-9 to TRBJ2-1; 8 bases match TRBD2. Per the germline V gene, CDR1 is SEHNR and CDR2 is FQNEAQ (reference sequence). The CDR3 totals 15 residues. Trimming at V came to 5 bases and at J to 4 bases, leaving 7 bases not matched to a gene. In nucleotides, the CDR3 is TGTGCCAGCAGCCCCCCGGGGGGGAGATACAATGAGCAGTTCTTC. Protein product: CASSPPGGRYNEQFF. Full variable domain (remainder filled in from reference TRBV7-9 and TRBJ2-1): DTGVSQNPRHKITKRGQNVTFRCDPISEHNRLYWYRQTLGQGPEFLTYFQNEAQLEKSRLLSDRFSAERPKGSFSTLEIQRTEQGDSAMYLCASSPPGGRYNEQFFGPGTRLTVL.

V is TRBV6-6 and J is TRBJ1-1; weak D call: TRBD1 (6 bases). Germline assignment: CDR1 MNHNY and CDR2 SVGAGI (reference sequence). This CDR3 spans 14 amino acids. V dropped 4 bases and J dropped 2 bases, with 11 bases sitting between them. The DNA of the CDR3 is TGTGCCAGCAGTTCCGGACAGCTTAACACTGAAGCTTTCTTT. Its translation: CASSSGQLNTEAFF.

This sequence joins TRBV18 and TRBJ1-5; D might be TRBD1 (6 bases). Per germline, CDR1 KGHSH and CDR2 LQKENI. V was pared by 4 bases and J by 4 bases, with 14 bases between. The length of the CDR3 is 15 residues. CDR3 coding DNA: TGTGCCAGCTCACGAACCGGACAGCTAAATCAGCCCCAGCATTTT. Protein product: CASSRTGQLNQPQHF.

In this sample, this clone turned up a few times. The gene calls are TRBV7-7 and TRBJ2-7; D call uncertain. This CDR3 spans 13 amino acids. CDR1 SSHAT and CDR2 FNYEAQ come from the germline V gene (reference sequence). V was shortened by 5 bases and J by 6 bases, with 14 bases between the two germline ends. CDR3 DNA: TGTGCCAGCAGCCTAAAACGCGGTGGCGAGCAGTACTTC. It encodes CASSLKRGGEQYF.